What follows describes a single T cell receptor beta chain. Its recognized antigen is unknown. No base qualities exist here, and no much larger clone lies one base off it. To sequence the TCRbeta CDR3 region, genomic DNA was isolated from the sorted cells. TCRbeta CDR3 regions were sequenced using the immunoSEQ Assay. Here the immuneACCESS table is served through TCRdb, limited to in-frame sequences with V and J called. Missing clones are a known gap in these copies; in checked studies unresolved V genes cover under half, and the rest lacks a known reason. The sample contains about 19,000 clones, around 79% of them found a single time. The ten top clones hold around 20% of the sample. The data derive from a study of OX40 agonist ivuxolimab in advanced cancers. Study-wide context: Ivuxolimab was a fully human IgG2 agonistic monoclonal antibody targeting the costimulatory receptor OX40 (CD134). The dose-escalation cohort was around 84% male with a mean age of 60 years, ranging from 23 to 79. Prior anti-PD-1, anti-PD-L1 or anti-CTLA-4 therapy was permitted, and approximately 40% of dose-escalation patients had received checkpoint inhibitors. The paper describes the monotherapy dose-escalation part (N of about 50 patients) of the phase I trial of ivuxolimab. Intravenous ivuxolimab was administered to patients every 2 weeks at six dose levels: 0.01, 0.1, 0.3, 1.5, 3 and 10 mg/kg. Peripheral TCRbeta sequencing aimed to test whether ivuxolimab altered TCR sequence diversity and caused clonal T-cell expansion. Of the approximately 50 dose-escalation patients, hepatocellular carcinoma was present in roughly 19, melanoma in around 15, renal cell carcinoma in 9 and head and neck cancer in 9. Partial responses were achieved by three dose-escalation patients, of whom one had hepatocellular carcinoma and two had cutaneous melanoma. Here is what the overall study found, with its caveats: After ivuxolimab, CD8+ T cells had more expanded clones than CD4+ T cells on average. The antigen specificity of the peripheral T cells that underwent clonal expansion was not determined. At doses from 0.1 to 3.0 mg/kg, clonal expansion was seen in both CD4+ and CD8+ blood T cells between baseline and week 6. Low levels of normalized T-cell clonal expansion were also shown by some nonresponding patients. In partial responders in the 0.1-3.0 mg/kg groups, normalized peripheral clonal expansion was found to be among the lowest, especially among CD8+ T cells.

The CDR3 holds 17 amino acids from the cysteine to the phenylalanine. Only the CDR3 portion is preserved as DNA: 51 bases, with reading frame beginning at the first base. The germline ends are 12 bases apart after V is trimmed by 0 bases and J by 0 bases. CDR1 SGHDT and CDR2 YYEEEE are derived from the germline V gene. The trial excluded patients who had a history of autoimmune disease or were on systemic immunosuppression. In every dose cohort, peripheral blood was drawn for TCR sequencing at baseline, cycle 4 day 1, and cycle 7 day 1. The samples were drawn from a first-in-human, open-label, multicenter phase I dose-escalation trial of ivuxolimab. The trial enrolled adults with locally advanced or metastatic head and neck squamous cell, hepatocellular, melanoma or renal cell carcinoma. Before TCR sequencing, CD4+ T cells and CD8+ T cells from peripheral blood were sorted into separate populations.

Source: CD4+ or CD8+ T cells sorted from blood, taken in a trial of the OX40 agonist ivuxolimab. The V gene is TRBV5-6 and the J gene is TRBJ1-4, and the D gene may be TRBD1, 5 bases matching. The receptor's source is an adult with an advanced solid tumor such as melanoma, head and neck, liver or kidney cancer. At the DNA level, the sequence is TGTGCCAGCAGCTTGGTAACCCAGGGTGCAACTAATGAAAAACTGTTTTTT. This encodes CASSLVTQGATNEKLFF.